Presented here are 22 T cell receptor beta chains from one specimen sequenced in a study of T cells in Graves' hyperthyroidism and ophthalmopathy. TCR beta CDR3 region amplification was performed from RNA transcripts. Using the HTBI primer set, a first-round RT-PCR was run on the TCR CDR3. TCRdb fed the multiplex PCR reads into MiXCR, producing one record per CDR3 protein. The data contain 650,000 to 800,000 distinct CDR3 sequences, 45% of them singletons. The sequenced material came from peripheral blood or thyroid tissue (not recorded which). The receptor set was obtained from an adult man with Graves' disease, either hyperthyroidism or ophthalmopathy (not recorded which).

Note on this clonotype: The junction does not match germline at one end; this may be a read error. This chain links TRBV7-9 with TRBJ2-5, with 8 positions matching TRBD1. The CDR3 covers 12 residues. Germline V gene data show CDR1 as SEHNR and CDR2 as FQNEAQ (reference sequence). CDR3 in amino acids: CGSMMSGTGRHF. The CDR3 region has the DNA TGTGGATCGATGATGTCGGGGACAGGCAGACACTTC.

J is TRBJ1-3 and V is TRBV12-3 or TRBV12-4; D gene ambiguous. This CDR3 spans 14 amino acids. The ends were cut back, 6 bases at V and 4 bases at J, with 13 bases in the middle. The CDR3 loop reads CASRPPGAGNTIYF. CDR3 nucleotides: TGTGCCAGCAGGCCCCCGGGAGCCGGAAACACCATATATTTT.

This clonotype was picked up a small number of times. The chain couples TRBV2 to TRBJ1-2, with D perhaps matching TRBD1 (5 bases). V was trimmed by 6 bases and J by 6 bases, leaving 14 bases between them. The CDR3 consists of 13 residues. Germline V lookup: CDR1 SNHLY, CDR2 FYNNEI. CDR3 bases: TGTGCCAGCAGCGGGGCCACCGGAAATGGCTACACCTTC. Its translation: CASSGATGNGYTF.

This clonotype was detected many times. V usage is TRBV10-1 and J usage is TRBJ1-1; D remains unclear. Germline lookup yields CDR1 WNHNN and CDR2 SYGVQD (reference sequence). V was shortened by 2 bases and J by 3 bases, with 7 bases between the two germline ends. The CDR3 runs to 13 residues. The CDR3 sequence: CASSETGDTEAFF. CDR3 nucleotides: TGCGCCAGCAGTGAGACGGGTGACACTGAAGCTTTCTTT.

This clonotype has a handful of counts. The chain couples TRBV12-3 or TRBV12-4 to TRBJ1-6; the match to TRBD1 covers 7 bases. This CDR3 comprises 15 residues. After removal of 4 bases from V and 9 bases from J, the junction contained 9 bases not matched to a gene. The chain's CDR3 is CASSSYTGAASPLHF. The CDR3 coding sequence is TGTGCCAGCAGTTCCTACACAGGGGCAGCTTCACCCCTCCACTTT.

The rearrangement links TRBV5-4 to TRBJ1-6; D perhaps matches TRBD1 (5 bases). The CDR3 spans 15 residues. The V gene lost 0 bases and the J gene lost 10 bases, with 14 bases spanning the gap. Germline V CDR1 and CDR2: SGHNT, YYREEE (reference sequence). The CDR3 DNA reads TGTGCCAGCAGCTTGGTGGGCAGGGATATATCACCCCTCCACTTT. Translating it yields CASSLVGRDISPLHF. The full variable domain, its missing parts supplied by reference TRBV5-4 and TRBJ1-6, is ETGVTQSPTHLIKTRGQQVTLRCSSQSGHNTVSWYQQALGQGPQFIFQYYREEENGRGNFPPRFSGLQFPNYSSELNVNALELDDSALYLCASSLVGRDISPLHFGNGTRLTVT.

In its sample, this clonotype was seen once. The conserved final phenylalanine or tryptophan is absent from the CDR3, which likely points to a read error. The chain employs TRBV29-1 and TRBJ2-5; tentatively, D is TRBD2 (6 bases). Germline V lookup: CDR1 SQVTM, CDR2 ANQGSEA. The CDR3 contains 13 residues. With 4 bases removed from V and 1 base from J, the gap between germline ends came to 10 bases. CDR3 DNA: TGCAGCGTTGGGGAGGCGATCCAAGAGACCCAGTACCTC. Protein product: CSVGEAIQETQYL.

This clonotype has only a few counts. V usage is TRBV7-6 and J usage is TRBJ2-5; D assignment may be TRBD1 or TRBD2 (5 bases each). V lost 5 bases to trimming and J lost 4 bases, with 17 bases between them. The CDR3 runs 15 residues. Germline assignment: CDR1 SGHVS and CDR2 FNYEAQ. CDR3 sequence: CASSRSITGPETQYF. As DNA, the CDR3 is TGTGCCAGCAGCCGGAGTATAACGGGGCCAGAGACCCAGTACTTC.

This clonotype came up many times. The chain carries TRBV29-1 and TRBJ2-7, with D possibly TRBD1 on 6 matching bases. The length of the CDR3 is 14 residues. Germline V gene lookup returns CDR1 SQVTM and CDR2 ANQGSEA. Trimming pared 4 bases from V and 4 bases from J, leaving 17 bases between. Written as DNA, the CDR3 is TGCAGCGTTGGCCTAAGGGGGAGAGGTTACGAGCAGTACTTC. Translating gives CSVGLRGRGYEQYF.

There are a few counts of this clonotype. V is TRBV12-5 and J is TRBJ1-1; weak D call: TRBD1 (5 bases). Germline V gene lookup returns CDR1 LGHNT and CDR2 FRNRAP. Deletions cut 6 bases from V and 1 base from J, with 12 bases between. The CDR3 contains 14 residues. In DNA form, the CDR3 reads TGTGCTAGTGGCCCCGGGACGGCGAACACTGAAGCTTTCTTT. It codes for CASGPGTANTEAFF.

The chain uses TRBV7-8 and TRBJ2-5; 7 nucleotides agree with TRBD2. CDR1 is SGHVS and CDR2 is FQNEAQ in the germline V gene. Germline trimming cut 1 base from V and 5 bases from J; bases unmatched to any gene: 7. The CDR3 length is 15 residues. Here the CDR3 reads CASSLGRGFFETQYF. The DNA of the CDR3 is TGTGCCAGCAGCTTAGGGCGGGGGTTTTTCGAGACCCAGTACTTC.

There are a few counts of this clonotype. V gene TRBV19 combines with J gene TRBJ1-1, with D unclear. V was pared by 3 bases and J by 0 bases, with 11 bases between. CDR1 and CDR2 from the germline V gene are LNHDA and SQIVND (reference sequence). This CDR3 has 15 amino acids. The CDR3 is CASSMLQTMNTEAFF. The CDR3 nucleotides are TGTGCCAGTAGTATGTTACAGACCATGAACACTGAAGCTTTCTTT.

The sample holds one count of this clonotype. In nucleotides, the CDR3 is TGTGCCAGCAGTGGGGAGTCCCAGTACTTC. Residues: CASSGESQYF. The chain carries TRBV2 and TRBJ2-5; weak D call: TRBD2 (5 bases). The germline gives CDR1 SNHLY, CDR2 FYNNEI. V lost 4 bases, J lost 9 bases, and 6 bases lay in between. The CDR3 totals 10 residues.

The chain recombines TRBV29-1 with TRBJ2-5; 7 bases are a match to TRBD2. Germline V gives CDR1 SQVTM, CDR2 ANQGSEA. This CDR3 has 14 amino acids. Losses at the gene ends were 7 bases for V and 1 base for J; bases not matched to a gene: 9. As DNA, the CDR3 is TGCAGCGCCACCCTACTAGCGATCCAAGAGACCCAGTACTTC. This translates into CSATLLAIQETQYF.

This chain connects TRBV25-1 to TRBJ2-7; no reliable D call. V was shortened by 4 bases and J by 6 bases, with 13 bases between the two germline ends. CDR3 length equals 13 residues. CDR1 is MGHDK, CDR2 SYGVNS, per germline. The CDR3 bases are TGTGCCAGCAGTGTTACGGGTTCTGGCGAGCAGTACTTC. Translation: CASSVTGSGEQYF.

The V call is TRBV20-1, the J call TRBJ1-1; D call uncertain. The CDR3 totals 11 residues. Germline CDR1 DFQATT, CDR2 SNEGSKA (reference sequence). Trimming left V 6 bases short and J 6 bases short, with 11 bases between. The CDR3 DNA is TGCAGTGCGTCTTGTATTCCTGAAGCTTTCTTT. Encoded protein: CSASCIPEAFF.

CDR3 region: CASKRAEETQYF. The DNA for the CDR3 is TGTGCCAGCAAGCGGGCAGAAGAGACCCAGTACTTC. The chain joins TRBV12-3 or TRBV12-4 to TRBJ2-5; perhaps TRBD2 as D (6 bases). This CDR3 has 12 amino acids. V was cut by 7 bases and J by 3 bases, with 9 bases left in between.

This clonotype came up a few times. The chain employs TRBV15 and TRBJ1-2, with a tentative D call TRBD1 (5 bases). CDR1 is LNHNV, CDR2 YYDKDF, per germline (reference sequence). Trimming removed 0 bases from V and 8 bases from J, with 10 bases in between. CDR3 length: 13 residues. The CDR3 DNA sequence: TGTGCCACCAGCAGAGATCGGGGGTTAGGCTACACCTTC. It translates to CATSRDRGLGYTF.

Only one count was recorded for this clonotype. This chain links TRBV2 with TRBJ1-2, with 7 bases identical to TRBD1. Germline values: CDR1 SNHLY, CDR2 FYNNEI. CDR3 length equals 13 residues. The V segment lost 8 bases and the J segment 2 bases; nucleotides outside the gene matches: 5. CDR3 region: CASPGQDNYGYTF. The CDR3 region has the DNA TGTGCCAGCCCAGGACAGGACAACTATGGCTACACCTTC.

The chain joins TRBV12-3 or TRBV12-4 to TRBJ2-5; tentatively, D is TRBD1 or TRBD2 (5 bases each). The CDR3 sequence is 14 residues long. The germline V and J ends were trimmed by 5 bases and 9 bases, with 19 bases remaining between them. This chain's CDR3 is CASSPSLDPQAQYF. The DNA for the CDR3 is TGTGCCAGCAGTCCCTCACTAGACCCACAGGCCCAGTACTTC.

The chain links TRBV11-2 to TRBJ1-1, with D perhaps TRBD1 (5 bases). CDR1 and CDR2 from the germline V gene are SGHAT and FQNNGV. Between the trimmed V and J ends, which lost 2 bases and 3 bases, there was a span of 13 bases. The CDR3 loop spans 15 amino acids. CDR3 loop: CASSLRGIGDTEAFF. Here the CDR3 DNA reads TGTGCCAGCAGCTTAAGGGGAATTGGGGACACTGAAGCTTTCTTT.

This chain connects TRBV20-1 to TRBJ1-2; D call uncertain. The CDR3 extends over 13 amino acids. The V end lost 0 bases, the J end lost 6 bases, and 11 bases lay between the germline ends. Germline values: CDR1 DFQATT, CDR2 SNEGSKA (reference sequence). The CDR3, as DNA: TGCAGTGCTAGAGATGGAGGCAACAATGGCTACACCTTC. It is translated as CSARDGGNNGYTF.